This is a list of T cell receptor beta chains from one sample in a study of blood T cell repertoires in COVID-19. Assay used: immunoSEQ multiplex PCR; TCRdb lists only in-frame clones, some missing. The data show hundreds of thousands of clones, approximately 86% seen once. The sample comprised peripheral blood. Receptor source: a man aged 65 to 85 with acute or convalescent COVID-19. Both conserved end residues are part of each CDR3.

J gene | V gene | CDR3 length | CDR3 protein
TRBJ1-2 | TRBV2 | 13 | CASKWDSFGGYTF
TRBJ2-7 | TRBV20-1 | 17 | CSASRTASGGLSYEQYF
TRBJ2-7 | TRBV18 | 16 | CASSPPTGTSSREQYF
TRBJ2-7 | TRBV25-1 | 13 | CASRKTGVYEQYF
TRBJ2-7 | TRBV20-1 | 15 | CSASRGWRSSYEQYF
TRBJ1-5 | TRBV6-1 | 13 | CASSERGNQPQHF
TRBJ1-2 | TRBV6-1 | 17 | CASSEAKGRGTGSGYTF
TRBJ1-6 | TRBV2 | 14 | CASSGRRDNSPLHF
TRBJ2-2 | TRBV12-3/TRBV12-4 | 12 | CASRLGQRELFF
TRBJ2-2 | TRBV28 | 16 | CASLPPPGGKTGELFF
TRBJ2-6 | TRBV9 | 16 | CASSGHRVSGANVLTF
TRBJ1-4 | TRBV6-5 | 15 | CASREGRRDNEKLFF
TRBJ2-5 | TRBV5-4 | 15 | CASSLRTGGGETQYF
TRBJ2-3 | TRBV7-2 | 13 | CASSSPLADTQYF
TRBJ1-4 | TRBV2 | 15 | CASSEWKRTNEKLFF
TRBJ2-7 | TRBV5-1 | 15 | CASSLGPGQGREQYF
TRBJ1-2 | TRBV7-9 | 15 | CASSLSTGVNYGYTF
TRBJ2-7 | TRBV5-1 | 15 | CASSLEWTGVGEQYF
TRBJ2-1 | TRBV4-3 | 17 | CASSQHGGRALYNEQFF
TRBJ2-1 | TRBV28 | 11 | CASRNNYEQFF
TRBJ1-3 | TRBV7-2 | 14 | CASSLGGFGNTIYF
TRBJ2-1 | TRBV18 | 13 | CASSPQRGEEQFF
TRBJ2-3 | TRBV12-5 | 17 | CASGLPRTSGRGDTQYF
TRBJ2-5 | TRBV9 | 15 | CASSVGTSGQETQYF
TRBJ2-7 | TRBV6-5 | 13 | CASSRQGYYEQYF
TRBJ1-2 | TRBV28 | 14 | CASSQGSINYGYTF
TRBJ2-7 | TRBV11-2 | 15 | CASSPRGGASYEQYF
TRBJ2-7 | TRBV18 | 14 | CASSRTSGGYEQYF
TRBJ1-6 | TRBV12-3/TRBV12-4 | 11 | CASSMGGPLHF
TRBJ2-7 | TRBV28 | 12 | CASRTGGYEQYF
TRBJ1-5 | TRBV25-1 | 13 | CASSQAGTQPQHF
TRBJ2-1 | TRBV7-6 | 15 | CASSLVAGVNNEQFF
TRBJ2-3 | TRBV30 | 13 | CAWSHSHKRGLSF
TRBJ1-2 | TRBV28 | 15 | CASSSRQTTNYGYTF
TRBJ1-5 | TRBV7-2 | 15 | CASSFGQGGNQPQHF
TRBJ2-4 | TRBV9 | 15 | CASSVGAGRLNIQYF
TRBJ2-1 | TRBV10-3 | 18 | CAITGATGGDWGYNEQFF
TRBJ2-1 | TRBV5-1 | 15 | CASSFLAGDGNEQFF
TRBJ1-4 | TRBV2 | 13 | CADQGETGEKLFF
TRBJ2-7 | TRBV3-1/TRBV3-2 | 15 | CASSQEGANNYEQYF
TRBJ1-2 | TRBV18 | 14 | CASSPPSDTYGYTF
TRBJ2-1 | TRBV28 | 15 | CASSDTSGQLNEQFF
TRBJ2-1 | TRBV9 | 15 | CASSPDSFSYNEQFF
TRBJ2-3 | TRBV7-2 | 14 | CASSWGLAGDTQYF
TRBJ1-5 | TRBV7-2 | 14 | CASSLGITGQPQHF
TRBJ2-5 | TRBV12-3/TRBV12-4 | 13 | CASRTAVQETQYF
TRBJ2-5 | TRBV27 | 14 | CASSHQGRGWTQYF
TRBJ2-7 | TRBV27 | 14 | CASRPTGNTYEQYF
TRBJ2-1 | TRBV7-2 | 19 | CASSSRLAGFSGSYNEQFF
TRBJ1-4 | TRBV6-5 | 16 | CASSSVVGQDNEKLFF
TRBJ2-6 | TRBV9 | 21 | CASSPRQGDWYSVSGANVLTF
TRBJ1-2 | TRBV18 | 16 | CASSPSGPGPNYGYTF
TRBJ2-1 | TRBV7-2 | 15 | CASSPTGGGVNEQFF